A selection of T cell receptor beta chains follows, all from one sample in a study of CD8+ T cells in alopecia areata. Libraries were prepared by immunoSEQ multiplex PCR; TCRdb keeps only in-frame clonotypes and omits some of them. This table has 150,000 to 200,000 clones, about 63% appearing once. Sequenced here: CD4+ T cells sorted from blood, sampled at week 0. Receptor source: a human donor with alopecia areata. Each CDR3 is given with its conserved first and last residue. D genes are given only for firm matches. Part of the rows lack a size; the others show once, few, many or a class for expanded clones.

DNA: TGCAGTGCTGGCAGGGGGCAGGGGCAGTTCTTC
CDR3: CSAGRGQGQFF
V: TRBV20-1
size: few
J: TRBJ2-1
D: TRBD1

DNA: TGTGCCTGGCGGAGGTCAGGGGTAAGGGGTGGCTACACCTTC
CDR3: CAWRRSGVRGGYTF
V: TRBV30
size: -
J: TRBJ1-2
D: -

DNA: TGTGCCAGCAGCTCAATCCCACAGCGTGAAGCTTTCTTT
CDR3: CASSSIPQREAFF
V: TRBV7-2
size: -
J: TRBJ1-1
D: -

DNA: TGTGCCAGCAGTTACGAGGCCAGCAATCAGCCCCAGCATTTT
CDR3: CASSYEASNQPQHF
V: TRBV27
size: many
J: TRBJ1-5
D: -

DNA: TGTGCCAGCAGCACCGGGCCCAGGGAAGCTTTCTTT
CDR3: CASSTGPREAFF
V: TRBV2
size: -
J: TRBJ1-1
D: -

DNA: TGTGCCAGCAGTTTCGCAGGGGGCAATCAGCCCCAGCATTTT
CDR3: CASSFAGGNQPQHF
V: TRBV7-2
size: -
J: TRBJ1-5
D: -

DNA: TGCAGCGTTGAAGGGAAAAAAGGCACCTACGAGCAGTACTTC
CDR3: CSVEGKKGTYEQYF
V: TRBV29-1
size: few
J: TRBJ2-7
D: -

DNA: TGTGCCAGTAGTGCGGGGGAGACCCAGTACTTC
CDR3: CASSAGETQYF
V: TRBV19
size: -
J: TRBJ2-5
D: -

DNA: TGTGCCAGCACCCTAACGGGGAACACTGAAGCTTTCTTT
CDR3: CASTLTGNTEAFF
V: TRBV7-9
size: -
J: TRBJ1-1
D: -

DNA: TGTGCCAGCAGCTTAGATCAGGGGGCTGGGGGCTACACCTTC
CDR3: CASSLDQGAGGYTF
V: TRBV7-9
size: few
J: TRBJ1-2
D: TRBD1

DNA: TGTGCCTGGAGTGTACTCTCTGAGACCCAGTACTTC
CDR3: CAWSVLSETQYF
V: TRBV30
size: -
J: TRBJ2-5
D: -

DNA: TGTGCCACCGGACGGTCGAGAGTCGAGCAGTACTTC
CDR3: CATGRSRVEQYF
V: TRBV15
size: -
J: TRBJ2-7
D: -

DNA: TGCACCAGCAGCCAGAAAACGGGACTGTTTACAGATACGCAGTATTTT
CDR3: CTSSQKTGLFTDTQYF
V: TRBV1
size: -
J: TRBJ2-3
D: -

DNA: TGTGCCACGGACAGGGGGTCGCAGTTCTTC
CDR3: CATDRGSQFF
V: TRBV30
size: many
J: TRBJ2-1
D: TRBD1

DNA: TGTGCCGGGGGAACGGGTGGGACCCAGTACTTC
CDR3: CAGGTGGTQYF
V: TRBV30
size: -
J: TRBJ2-5
D: -

DNA: TGCGCCAGCAGCCAGGGTGGCCTCATCACAGATACGCAGTATTTT
CDR3: CASSQGGLITDTQYF
V: TRBV4-1
size: few
J: TRBJ2-3
D: -

DNA: TGCAGCGCCACTCGGTCAGGGGTTGACAATGAGCAGTTCTTC
CDR3: CSATRSGVDNEQFF
V: TRBV29-1
size: -
J: TRBJ2-1
D: -

DNA: TGTGCCAGTCAAAGTTTGATCGGTGCCGATCAGCCCCAGCATTTT
CDR3: CASQSLIGADQPQHF
V: TRBV27
size: -
J: TRBJ1-5
D: -

DNA: TGTGCCAGCAGCTTAGGGTGGAGCACGAACGCCGGGGAGCTGTTTTTT
CDR3: CASSLGWSTNAGELFF
V: TRBV11-3
size: -
J: TRBJ2-2
D: -

DNA: TGTGCCAGCAGCCAAGATTTGTCCAGCGGGGGGAGTGGAGATACGCAGTATTTT
CDR3: CASSQDLSSGGSGDTQYF
V: TRBV4-2
size: few
J: TRBJ2-3
D: TRBD2

DNA: TGTGCCAGCTCAGTCGGACAGCACACCGGGGAGCTGTTTTTT
CDR3: CASSVGQHTGELFF
V: TRBV18
size: -
J: TRBJ2-2
D: -

DNA: TGTGCCATCAGTGAGGGGCTGACGATGGGTGGCTACACCTTC
CDR3: CAISEGLTMGGYTF
V: TRBV10-3
size: few
J: TRBJ1-2
D: -

DNA: TGCGCCAGCAGCTTGGCACTAGTAGGGTCCTACGAGCAGTACTTC
CDR3: CASSLALVGSYEQYF
V: TRBV5-1
size: once
J: TRBJ2-7
D: -

DNA: TGTGCCAGCAGGGAACCGGGACAGGGGTTTAATCAGCCCCAGCATTTT
CDR3: CASREPGQGFNQPQHF
V: TRBV10-3
size: -
J: TRBJ1-5
D: TRBD1

DNA: TGTGCCAGCAGTTATCGAGTTGCCGGGGAGCTGTTTTTT
CDR3: CASSYRVAGELFF
V: TRBV6-5
size: once
J: TRBJ2-2
D: -

DNA: TGTGCCTGCCACACCGGGGAGCTGTTTTTT
CDR3: CACHTGELFF
V: TRBV30
size: -
J: TRBJ2-2
D: -

DNA: TGCAGCGTTGTCGGAGACAGCCTCTACAATGAGCAGTTCTTC
CDR3: CSVVGDSLYNEQFF
V: TRBV29-1
size: -
J: TRBJ2-1
D: -

DNA: TGTGCCAGTAGTTTTGGGCCGCGCACAGATACGCAGTATTTT
CDR3: CASSFGPRTDTQYF
V: TRBV19
size: -
J: TRBJ2-3
D: -

DNA: TGTGCCAGCAGCGTAGGCGGAGAGAGAAAGAAAGAGACCCAGTACTTC
CDR3: CASSVGGERKKETQYF
V: TRBV9
size: -
J: TRBJ2-5
D: -

DNA: TGTGCCAGCAGGGAAGGACAGTCGTCTAACGAGCAGTACTTC
CDR3: CASREGQSSNEQYF
V: TRBV6-6
size: -
J: TRBJ2-7
D: -

DNA: TGTGCCAGCAGCTTATTGTGGGGGCCGGATTCACCCCTCCACTTT
CDR3: CASSLLWGPDSPLHF
V: TRBV7-9
size: -
J: TRBJ1-6
D: -

DNA: TGTGCCTGGAGTGGAGGGATCCCTGAAGCTTTCTTT
CDR3: CAWSGGIPEAFF
V: TRBV30
size: -
J: TRBJ1-1
D: -

DNA: TGTGCCAGCAGCCGATACAATGAGCAGTTCTTC
CDR3: CASSRYNEQFF
V: TRBV5-6
size: -
J: TRBJ2-1
D: -

DNA: TGTGCCAGCAGCTTAGAGGGGCGGCAGGGGGCTGAAGCTTTCTTT
CDR3: CASSLEGRQGAEAFF
V: TRBV7-9
size: -
J: TRBJ1-1
D: TRBD1

DNA: TGTGCCAGCAGTTACTCGGAGCTCCGGCGGACAGATGGCTACACCTTC
CDR3: CASSYSELRRTDGYTF
V: TRBV6-5
size: -
J: TRBJ1-2
D: -

DNA: TGTGCCTGGAGTGTAGGGGGCCCTCGCAACCAGTACTTC
CDR3: CAWSVGGPRNQYF
V: TRBV30
size: -
J: TRBJ2-5
D: TRBD1

DNA: TGTGCCAGCAGCGGCTACAGTAATTCACCCCTCCACTTT
CDR3: CASSGYSNSPLHF
V: TRBV5-6
size: -
J: TRBJ1-6
D: -

DNA: TGTGCCAGCAGCACCGACTCGTTCCAAGAGACCCAGTACTTC
CDR3: CASSTDSFQETQYF
V: TRBV9
size: -
J: TRBJ2-5
D: -

DNA: TGTGCCAGCAGCGTAGGAAGGGCCTCCTACGAGCAGTACTTC
CDR3: CASSVGRASYEQYF
V: TRBV9
size: few
J: TRBJ2-7
D: -

DNA: TGTGCCAGCAGCTTTAGGGGCCAGGGAGACTCTGAGCAGTACTTC
CDR3: CASSFRGQGDSEQYF
V: TRBV7-4
size: -
J: TRBJ2-5
D: -

DNA: TGTGCCTGGGGAGGGACAGGCGGCTCCTACGAGCAGTACTTC
CDR3: CAWGGTGGSYEQYF
V: TRBV30
size: few
J: TRBJ2-7
D: TRBD1

DNA: TGTGCCAGCAGTGATCCCCTCTATGGCTACACCTTC
CDR3: CASSDPLYGYTF
V: TRBV25-1
size: -
J: TRBJ1-2
D: -

DNA: TGTGCCAGCAGCCAAGATTACGGAAACACCATATATTTT
CDR3: CASSQDYGNTIYF
V: TRBV14
size: -
J: TRBJ1-3
D: -

DNA: TGTGCCAGCAGCTTAGGTGTCAGGCAGAATGGCTACACCTTC
CDR3: CASSLGVRQNGYTF
V: TRBV7-8
size: -
J: TRBJ1-2
D: -

DNA: TGTGCCAGCAGCGAACGACAGACTCCCTACGAGCAGTACTTC
CDR3: CASSERQTPYEQYF
V: TRBV7-8
size: -
J: TRBJ2-7
D: -

DNA: TGTGCCAGCAGCCTGGGGGGCGGGAACTCCTACGAGCAGTACTTC
CDR3: CASSLGGGNSYEQYF
V: TRBV7-9
size: once
J: TRBJ2-7
D: -

DNA: TGCGCCAGCAGCCCTGTAGCGGGGGTGAACACCGGGGAGCTGTTTTTT
CDR3: CASSPVAGVNTGELFF
V: TRBV5-1
size: -
J: TRBJ2-2
D: TRBD2